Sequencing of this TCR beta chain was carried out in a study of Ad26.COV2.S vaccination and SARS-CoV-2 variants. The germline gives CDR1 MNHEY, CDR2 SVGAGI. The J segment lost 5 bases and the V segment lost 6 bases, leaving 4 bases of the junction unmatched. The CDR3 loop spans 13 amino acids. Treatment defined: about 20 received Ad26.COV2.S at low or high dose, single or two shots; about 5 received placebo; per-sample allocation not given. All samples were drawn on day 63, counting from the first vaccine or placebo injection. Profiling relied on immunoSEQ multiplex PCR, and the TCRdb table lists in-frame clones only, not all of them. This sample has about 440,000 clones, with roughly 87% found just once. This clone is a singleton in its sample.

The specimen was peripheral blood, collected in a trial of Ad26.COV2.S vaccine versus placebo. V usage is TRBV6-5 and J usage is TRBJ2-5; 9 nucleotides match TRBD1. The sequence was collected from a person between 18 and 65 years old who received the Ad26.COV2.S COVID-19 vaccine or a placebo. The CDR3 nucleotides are TGTGCCAGCAGCCGGACAGGGGAGGAGACCCAGTACTTC. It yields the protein CASSRTGEETQYF.